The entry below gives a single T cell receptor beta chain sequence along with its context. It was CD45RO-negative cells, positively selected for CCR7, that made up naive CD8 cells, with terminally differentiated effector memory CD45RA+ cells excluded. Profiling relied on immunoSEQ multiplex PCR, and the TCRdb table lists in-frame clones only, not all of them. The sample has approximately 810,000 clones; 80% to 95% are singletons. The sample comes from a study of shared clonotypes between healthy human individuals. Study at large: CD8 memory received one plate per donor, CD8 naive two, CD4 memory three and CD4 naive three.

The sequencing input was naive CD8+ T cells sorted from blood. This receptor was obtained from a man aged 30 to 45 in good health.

CDR3 amino acids: CASSTMDRGDGNTIYF. The CDR3 region has the DNA TGTGCCAGCAGCACCATGGACAGGGGCGATGGAAACACCATATATTTT. The chain recombines TRBV7-9 with TRBJ1-3; 9 bases fit TRBD1. The CDR3 totals 16 residues. The trim removed 5 bases at V and 3 bases at J, leaving 8 bases unmatched. Per germline, CDR1 SEHNR and CDR2 FQNEAQ (reference sequence).